The present entry profiles one T cell receptor (beta chain) with its context. The antigen remains undetermined. This CDR3 spans 13 amino acids. Germline CDR1 is MDHEN and CDR2 is SYDVKM. V lost 6 bases to trimming and J lost 0 bases, with 3 bases between them. The PCR made use of 60 Vbeta and 13 Jbeta primers. Here immunoSEQ multiplex PCR was the method, and the copy in TCRdb shows in-frame clones only, minus some. In all, the sample yields some 110,000 clones. This record belongs to a study of cytomegalovirus exposure and HLA in healthy donors. General observations from the study: After further analysis at a later stage, 16,951 TCR beta sequences were associated with HLA alleles at 0.05 false discovery rate. Previous analysis showed most TCR beta V segments were productive about 87% or about 30% of the time. A later analysis reportedly found that, within productive TCRs, an Asian-associated ancestry cluster had fewer N-insertions than the mean observed across the roughly 670 donors.

The chain recombines TRBV28 with TRBJ2-6; D call uncertain. Material: PBMCs. The TCR sequence derives from a man aged 40-50 years in good health and CMV-seronegative. The CDR3 region is CASSRSGANVLTF. CDR3 bases: TGTGCCAGCAGCCGCTCTGGGGCCAACGTCCTGACTTTC.